This record covers a single TCR beta chain. This specimen comes from a study of blood T cell repertoires in COVID-19. Study overall: Sites across the United States, Italy and Spain contributed samples from acute and convalescent COVID-19. Sources were T cells, B-cell-depleted T cells, or PBMCs; the material itself was cDNA or gDNA.

Ages ranged from roughly 18 to 100 years, with residence in 20 to 30 US areas. The study assigned cohorts using participant-reported clinical history. This table comes from immunoSEQ multiplex PCR, and its TCRdb copy is limited to in-frame clones, with some not included. This sample has roughly 230,000 clones; around nine tenths occur once, and the top ten carry around 4%. The V and J ends lost 4 bases and 8 bases respectively, with 12 bases between them. The CDR3 length is 11 residues. Germline V gives CDR1 GTSNPN, CDR2 SVGIG (reference sequence). This clonotype was obtained from a young woman with acute COVID-19. This chain uses TRBV30 with TRBJ2-7, with D possibly TRBD1 on 5 matching bases. The sequenced sample was PBMCs or T cells enriched from blood (not recorded which). The CDR3 reads CAWTGRGQQYF. CDR3 in DNA: TGTGCCTGGACGGGTAGGGGCCAGCAGTACTTC.